This T cell receptor (beta chain) derives from a study of early T cells in non-severe SARS-CoV-2 infection. Study-level background: Unsorted whole blood bulk RNA was sequenced, with unpaired chains.

The TCR library protocol was used to attach unique molecular identifiers. These identifiers were attached to individual cDNA molecules. TCRdb called the 5' RACE reads again in MiXCR, with one record for every CDR3 protein. The table has almost 85,000 distinct CDR3 sequences, over 10% seen once; the top ten hold under 3%. CDR3 length: 13 residues. The ends were cut back, 4 bases at V and 2 bases at J, with 7 bases in the middle. Germline loops: CDR1 SGHAT, CDR2 FQNNGV. Study findings and constraints: VDJdb matching skewed toward anti-spike CD8 responses, missing private and CD4 specificities.

This clonotype occurred many times. Its antigen is not identified. This TCR derives from an adult who was a healthcare worker with PCR-confirmed SARS-CoV-2 infection or an uninfected control (not recorded which). This sequence joins TRBV11-2 and TRBJ2-3; no clear D gene. The sample taken for sequencing was whole blood. The CDR3 protein is CASSSRNTDTQYF. DNA of the CDR3: TGTGCCAGCAGCTCCCGCAACACAGATACGCAGTATTTT. Full variable domain (outside the CDR3, taken from reference TRBV11-2 and TRBJ2-3): EAGVAQSPRYKIIEKRQSVAFWCNPISGHATLYWYQQILGQGPKLLIQFQNNGVVDDSQLPKDRFSAERLKGVDSTLKIQPAKLEDSAVYLCASSSRNTDTQYFGPGTRLTVL.